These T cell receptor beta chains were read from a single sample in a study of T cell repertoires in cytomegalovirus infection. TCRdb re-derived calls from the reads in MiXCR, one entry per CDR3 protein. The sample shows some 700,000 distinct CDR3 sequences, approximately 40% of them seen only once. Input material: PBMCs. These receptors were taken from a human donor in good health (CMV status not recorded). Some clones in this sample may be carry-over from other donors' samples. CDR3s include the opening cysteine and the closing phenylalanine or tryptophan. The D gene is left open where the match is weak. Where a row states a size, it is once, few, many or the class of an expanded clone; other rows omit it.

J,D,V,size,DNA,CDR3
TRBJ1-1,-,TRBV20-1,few,TGCAGTGCTCTCAGGGTATCGGGGACTGAAGCTTTCTTT,CSALRVSGTEAFF
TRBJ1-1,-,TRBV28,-,TGTGCCAGCAGCCCCTGGAGGGATATGTCGGAAGCTTTCTTT,CASSPWRDMSEAFF
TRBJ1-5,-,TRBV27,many,TGTGCCAGCAGCCCAAGTTTGGATCAGCCCCAGCATTTT,CASSPSLDQPQHF
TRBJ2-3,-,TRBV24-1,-,TGTGCCACCAGTGGCCATGGGGGGAGCACAGATACGCAGTATTTT,CATSGHGGSTDTQYF
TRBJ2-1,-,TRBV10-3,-,TGTGCCATCAGTTGGACGGCGTCCTCCTACAATGAGCAGTTATTC,CAISWTASSYNEQLF
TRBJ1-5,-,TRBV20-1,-,TGCAGTGCTAGGGGGACGGGGGGCCCGGGACAGCCCCAGCATTTT,CSARGTGGPGQPQHF
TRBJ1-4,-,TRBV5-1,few,TGCGCCAGCACTCCGTCAGGGGATAATGAAAAACTGTTTTTT,CASTPSGDNEKLFF
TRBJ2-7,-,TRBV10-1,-,TGCGCCAGCAGCGGAGGACTCGAGCAGTACTTC,CASSGGLEQYF
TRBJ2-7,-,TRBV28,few,TGTGCCAGCAGGTTAAGATACGAGCAGTACTTC,CASRLRYEQYF
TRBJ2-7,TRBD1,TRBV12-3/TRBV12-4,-,TGTGCCAGCAGTCGCCCGGACAGGGGCAGCTACGAGCAGTACTTC,CASSRPDRGSYEQYF
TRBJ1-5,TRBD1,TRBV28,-,TGTGCCAGCCTCCTCTCAGGGGGCATCCAGCCCCAGCATTTT,CASLLSGGIQPQHF
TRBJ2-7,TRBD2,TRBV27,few,TGTGCCAGCAAGGCGGGAGGAATCTCCTACGAGCAGTACTTC,CASKAGGISYEQYF
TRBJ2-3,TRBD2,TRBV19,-,TGTGCCGGTATCGAATTGGCGGGAGGTAAAGATACGCAGTATTTT,CAGIELAGGKDTQYF
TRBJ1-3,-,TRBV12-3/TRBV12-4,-,TGTGCCAGCGGCCGACGGGGCTCTGGAAACACCATATATTTT,CASGRRGSGNTIYF
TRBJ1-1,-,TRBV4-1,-,TGCGCCAGCAGCCCAGGGATTGTACTACCGAACACTGAAGCTTTCTTT,CASSPGIVLPNTEAFF
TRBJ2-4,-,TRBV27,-,TGTGCCAGCAGTGCCTCAGGGTCCAGCATTCAGTACTTC,CASSASGSSIQYF
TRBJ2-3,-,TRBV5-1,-,TGCGCCAGCAGCTCCCGGTCGGGAGATACGCAGTATTTT,CASSSRSGDTQYF
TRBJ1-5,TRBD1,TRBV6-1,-,TGTGCCAGCAGTGGAGGACAGGGGGATCAGCCCCGGCATTTT,CASSGGQGDQPRHF
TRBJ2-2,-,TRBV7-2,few,TGTGCCAGCAGCCCCCTGAACAGGGTAACTCGTGTAGCCGGGGAGCTGTTTTTT,CASSPLNRVTRVAGELFF
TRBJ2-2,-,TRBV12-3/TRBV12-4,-,TGTGCCAGCAGTTTCCCGGAACAGGGCCGGAACCCCGGGGAGCTGTTTTTT,CASSFPEQGRNPGELFF
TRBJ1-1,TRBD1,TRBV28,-,TGTGCCAGCAGTTCCCTGGGACAGGGGTGGATGAACACTGAAGCTTTCTTT,CASSSLGQGWMNTEAFF
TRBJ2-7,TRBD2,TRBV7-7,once,TGTGCTAGCAGCGCGACTAGCGGGGGGGGCGAGCAGTACTTC,CASSATSGGGEQYF
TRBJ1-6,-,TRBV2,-,TGTGCCAGCAGCACCAGGGCTTCACCCCTCCACTTT,CASSTRASPLHF
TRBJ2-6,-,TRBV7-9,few,TGTGCCAGCAGCTTACCAACTCCTTCCAACGTCCTGACTTTC,CASSLPTPSNVLTF
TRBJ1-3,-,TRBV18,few,TGTGCCAGCTCACCAAACGGGAACTCTGGAAACACCATATATTTT,CASSPNGNSGNTIYF
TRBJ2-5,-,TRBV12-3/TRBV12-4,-,TGTGCCAGCAGTCGGCAGGTAGGACCGACCTTCCAAGAGACCCAGTACTTC,CASSRQVGPTFQETQYF
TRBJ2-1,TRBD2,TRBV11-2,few,TGTGCCAGCAGCGTTACTAGCGGGAGAACGGATGAGCAGTTCTTC,CASSVTSGRTDEQFF
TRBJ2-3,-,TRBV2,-,TGTGCCAGCAGTGCCGCCGTCCCCAACACAGATACGCAGTATTTT,CASSAAVPNTDTQYF
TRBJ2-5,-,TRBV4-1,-,TGCGCCAGCAGCCAAGCTCCGTCAGACCACTATGGGGAGACCCAGTACTTC,CASSQAPSDHYGETQYF
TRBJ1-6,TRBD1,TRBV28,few,TGTGCCAGCAGTGCCCCCGGGACAGGGCGCTCACCCCTCCACTTT,CASSAPGTGRSPLHF
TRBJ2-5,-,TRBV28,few,TGTGCCAGCAGTTTTTTTTCTGGTTACCAAGAGACCCAGTACTTC,CASSFFSGYQETQYF
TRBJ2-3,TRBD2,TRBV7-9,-,TGTGCCAGCAGCTCTGATACTAGCGGGAGTCGTTATACGCAGTATTTT,CASSSDTSGSRYTQYF
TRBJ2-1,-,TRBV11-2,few,TGTGCCAGCAGCTTAGAAGGGATAAGAGACAATGAGCAGTTCTTC,CASSLEGIRDNEQFF
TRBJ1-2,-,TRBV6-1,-,TGTGCCAGCAGTTATACTCGGTGGAAAAACTATGGCTACACCTTC,CASSYTRWKNYGYTF
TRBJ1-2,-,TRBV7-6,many,TGTGCCAGCAGCTTAACGCCCGGCGAGGGAAGCTACACCTTC,CASSLTPGEGSYTF
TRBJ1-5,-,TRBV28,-,TGTGCCAGCAGTTTATGGTTCCGGGTTGAGTTTCAGCCCCAGCATTTT,CASSLWFRVEFQPQHF
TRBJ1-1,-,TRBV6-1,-,TGTGCCAGCAACGAGCCCCGACTCCCCCGCACTGAAGCTTTCTTT,CASNEPRLPRTEAFF
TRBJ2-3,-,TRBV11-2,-,TGTGCCACGGGTCGCGCGAATACGCAGTATTTT,CATGRANTQYF
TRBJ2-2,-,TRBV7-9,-,TGTGCCAGAAGCTTAGGATACACCGGGGAGCTGTTTTTT,CARSLGYTGELFF
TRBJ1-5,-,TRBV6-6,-,TGTGCCAGCAGTTTCCCGGGATCAGGGCTCAATCAGCCCCAGCATTTT,CASSFPGSGLNQPQHF
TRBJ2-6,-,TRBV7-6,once,TGTGCCAGCAGCTTAACCATACAGGATCCCCCCGCTGGGGCCAACGTCCTGACTTTC,CASSLTIQDPPAGANVLTF